This T cell receptor beta chain was retrieved from a study of T cell responses to AZD1222 COVID-19 vaccine. Study-level results: Spike-specific TCR breadth and depth went up after people got two AZD1222 doses. In a largely white British group with more females than males, clonal diversity was possibly underestimated. Regions 160-218 and 743-854 dominated among vaccine-associated CD4 TCRs spanning spike. Repertoires were collected only later (after the peak T cell response had occurred).

Clones were sequenced by immunoSEQ multiplex PCR, and TCRdb holds only the in-frame ones, with some missing. This sample has roughly 160,000 clones; 91% occur once, and the top ten carry under 2.5%. The CDR3 spans 15 residues. Looked up from germline, CDR1 is LGHNA and CDR2 is YSLEER. With V trimmed by 0 bases and J by 7 bases, 7 bases remained unmatched. On this clone itself: Its antigen is currently unknown.

The receptor was isolated from an adult in good health. The specimen was peripheral blood, collected on day 0 of AZD1222 vaccination. The chain has TRBV4-3 and TRBJ1-2; 8 nucleotides align to TRBD1. In nucleotides, the CDR3 is TGCGCCAGCAGCCAAGACTCGGACAGGGTGGGTGGCTACACCTTC. Translation gives CASSQDSDRVGGYTF.